These T cell receptor beta chains were read from a single sample in a study of blood T cell repertoires in COVID-19. Sequencing used immunoSEQ multiplex PCR; TCRdb keeps in-frame clones, though not all of them. The sample lists 90,000 or so clones, 65% to 90% occurring once. Sequenced sample: peripheral blood. These receptors were taken from a man in his 60s with acute or convalescent COVID-19. Each CDR3 is given with its conserved first and last residue. A D gene is named only where the DNA matches it firmly. Rows give clone size only sometimes, using once, few, many, or a class for an expanded clone.

CDR3 DNA	CDR3 protein	V gene	J gene	D gene	clone size
TGTGCCAGCAGCCCTCGGACGGGGACAGATACGCAGTATTTT	CASSPRTGTDTQYF	TRBV9	TRBJ2-3	.	.
TGTGCCTGGAATCCCGAGCGGGTCAATGGCTACACCTTC	CAWNPERVNGYTF	TRBV30	TRBJ1-2	.	.
TGTGCCAGCAGCCGCAACCGGGACAGGGGATTCTACGAGCAGTACTTC	CASSRNRDRGFYEQYF	TRBV16	TRBJ2-7	TRBD1	.
TGTGCCAGCAGTTATTACGGGGGGAGTAATGAGCAGTTCTTC	CASSYYGGSNEQFF	TRBV6-2/TRBV6-3	TRBJ2-1	TRBD2	.
TGTGCCAGCAGAGACACTCAGGGGGCGCCGACTAATGAAAAACTGTTTTTT	CASRDTQGAPTNEKLFF	TRBV2	TRBJ1-4	TRBD1	.
TGTGCCAGCAGTGTGGGGGGGGGCGGCAATCAGCCCCAGCATTTT	CASSVGGGGNQPQHF	TRBV25-1	TRBJ1-5	.	.
TGCGCCAGCAGCCAAGATCAGTTGCTAGCGGGGGCACAAGAGACCCAGTACTTC	CASSQDQLLAGAQETQYF	TRBV4-3	TRBJ2-5	TRBD2	.
TGTGCCAGCAGACAGGGGCGGGGTGGGTACTATGGCTACACCTTC	CASRQGRGGYYGYTF	TRBV2	TRBJ1-2	TRBD1	.
TGTGCCAGCAGCTTAGGGGGGCGCGCAGATACGCAGTATTTT	CASSLGGRADTQYF	TRBV7-9	TRBJ2-3	.	few
TGTGCCAGCAGCCAGGGACAGTTTGGTGAAGCTTTCTTT	CASSQGQFGEAFF	TRBV11-2	TRBJ1-1	TRBD1	.
TGTGCCAGCAACTTCGGGTCTAACTATGGCTACACCTTC	CASNFGSNYGYTF	TRBV2	TRBJ1-2	.	.
TGTGCCGCCCGGGGACAGGGCGGAATTAATTCACCCCTCCACTTT	CAARGQGGINSPLHF	TRBV2	TRBJ1-6	TRBD1	once
TGTGCCAGCAGCACTGTCCTCAGGGGCAATTCACCCCTCCACTTT	CASSTVLRGNSPLHF	TRBV6-5	TRBJ1-6	.	.
TGTGCCAGCAGTCCAGGGGGACAGGTAGGGACTGAAGCTTTCTTT	CASSPGGQVGTEAFF	TRBV28	TRBJ1-1	TRBD1	.
TGTGCCAGCAGCCGAGGCAGGGGAAGTGAAAAACTGTTTTTT	CASSRGRGSEKLFF	TRBV2	TRBJ1-4	.	.
TGTGCCAGCACCCGACTAGCGAACTTCAACTCTGGGGCCAACGTCCTGACTTTC	CASTRLANFNSGANVLTF	TRBV27	TRBJ2-6	TRBD2	once
TGTGCCAGCAGCGTGCCGGGACAGGTGAATTCACCCCTCCACTTT	CASSVPGQVNSPLHF	TRBV7-9	TRBJ1-6	TRBD1	.
TGTGCCAGTAGTATATCACGGACAGGGATGAACACTGAAGCTTTCTTT	CASSISRTGMNTEAFF	TRBV19	TRBJ1-1	TRBD1	once
TGTGCCAGCAGCTTAGCGCGGGGCCCGCGCGGAGATACGCAGTATTTT	CASSLARGPRGDTQYF	TRBV7-2	TRBJ2-3	.	.
TGTGCCAGCAGCCGGACTAGCGGGGGGGCCTACAATGAGCAGTTCTTC	CASSRTSGGAYNEQFF	TRBV6-2/TRBV6-3	TRBJ2-1	TRBD2	.
TGTGCCTGGAGTATATCACTAGCAACAAAGTATTTT	CAWSISLATKYF	TRBV30	TRBJ2-3	.	.
TGTGCCAGCTCGCTACAGGGCAGCACTGAAGCTTTCTTT	CASSLQGSTEAFF	TRBV18	TRBJ1-1	.	.
TGTGCCAGTAGTCCGTTACAGCCCGACTCTGGAAACACCATATATTTT	CASSPLQPDSGNTIYF	TRBV19	TRBJ1-3	.	.
TGTGCCAGTAAGCGGGACGCAAACACAGATACGCAGTATTTT	CASKRDANTDTQYF	TRBV19	TRBJ2-3	TRBD2	.
TGTGCCAGCTCACCTTTCAGCGGGGCCGGTATCGGTGAGCAGTTCTTC	CASSPFSGAGIGEQFF	TRBV18	TRBJ2-1	TRBD2	.
TGCGCCAGCAGCCACATCCCCCGAACAGGGATGGTCAATGAGCAGTTCTTC	CASSHIPRTGMVNEQFF	TRBV4-1	TRBJ2-1	.	.
TGTGCCAGCAGCTTGAATCCCTTGAACACTGAAGCTTTCTTT	CASSLNPLNTEAFF	TRBV5-5	TRBJ1-1	.	.
TGTGCCAGCAGCTCAGACAGGCGAGGGCTTAAAAACATTCAGTACTTC	CASSSDRRGLKNIQYF	TRBV7-9	TRBJ2-4	.	.
TGTGCCAGCAGTCGCACTAGCGGGGGTTTACAAGAGACCCAGTACTTC	CASSRTSGGLQETQYF	TRBV6-6	TRBJ2-5	TRBD2	.
TGCAGCGTGGTTGGGACAGGGTCGCAGTATTTT	CSVVGTGSQYF	TRBV29-1	TRBJ2-3	TRBD1	once
TGTGCCAGCTCCCCTTCCCGGGACAGGGGTGAAAAACTGTTTTTT	CASSPSRDRGEKLFF	TRBV18	TRBJ1-4	TRBD1	.
TGTGCCAGCAGTATGGAAGGGACAGTGGGTAATCAGCCCCAGCATTTT	CASSMEGTVGNQPQHF	TRBV28	TRBJ1-5	TRBD1	once
TGTGCCAGCTCACCACCGGGAGGGCAGACCACCGGGGAGCTGTTTTTT	CASSPPGGQTTGELFF	TRBV18	TRBJ2-2	TRBD2	once
TGTGCCAGCAGGTCCAGGGGGCCGGGCACTGAAGCTTTCTTT	CASRSRGPGTEAFF	TRBV28	TRBJ1-1	TRBD1	.
TGTGCCAGCAGCCCAACCGGGACAGTTGAAGCTTTCTTT	CASSPTGTVEAFF	TRBV14	TRBJ1-1	TRBD1	.
TGTGCCAGCAAAGCGAGGACAGGACTATACGAGCAGTACTTC	CASKARTGLYEQYF	TRBV28	TRBJ2-7	.	few
TGTGCCAGCAGCCACGGGCGGGGGGGCCACATTCAGTACTTC	CASSHGRGGHIQYF	TRBV3-1/TRBV3-2	TRBJ2-4	TRBD2	.